The clone carrying this T cell receptor beta chain was found many times. Its target is not known. This CDR3 is built from 18 residues. Germline trimming cut 3 bases from V and 4 bases from J; bases unmatched to any gene: 13. Germline CDR1 is MNHEY and CDR2 is SMNVEV (reference sequence). Researchers tagged individual cDNA molecules with unique molecular identifiers. TCRdb redid the calling of the 5' RACE reads with MiXCR, one entry per CDR3 protein. The sample lists under 35,000 distinct CDR3 sequences; 6.6% were seen once. This specimen belongs to a study of early T cells in non-severe SARS-CoV-2 infection. At the level of the study: The sequenced material was bulk RNA from unsorted whole blood, and its chains were unpaired.

Study outcomes and limitations: Matching with VDJdb favored anti-spike CD8 responses (missing private and CD4 specificities).

Sequencing was carried out using whole blood. V and J are TRBV27 and TRBJ2-1, with 9 bases that match TRBD2. This clonotype was obtained from an adult who was a healthcare worker with PCR-confirmed SARS-CoV-2 infection or an uninfected control (not recorded which). CDR3 in amino acids: CASSFRPPLAGNYNEQFF. The CDR3 bases are TGTGCCAGCAGTTTCAGGCCCCCCCTAGCGGGAAATTACAATGAGCAGTTCTTC.